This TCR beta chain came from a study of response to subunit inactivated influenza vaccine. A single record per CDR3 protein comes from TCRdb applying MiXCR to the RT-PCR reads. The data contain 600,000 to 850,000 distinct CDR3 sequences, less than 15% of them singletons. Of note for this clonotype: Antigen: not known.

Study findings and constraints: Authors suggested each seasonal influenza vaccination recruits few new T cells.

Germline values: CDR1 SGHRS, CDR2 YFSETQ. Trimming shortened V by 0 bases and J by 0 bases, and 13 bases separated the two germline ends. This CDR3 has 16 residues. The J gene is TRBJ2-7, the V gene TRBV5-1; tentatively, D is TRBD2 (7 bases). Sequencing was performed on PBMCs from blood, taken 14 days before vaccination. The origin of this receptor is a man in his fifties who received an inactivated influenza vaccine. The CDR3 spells CASSLAAGASSYEQYF. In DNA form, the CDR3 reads TGCGCCAGCAGCTTGGCCGCGGGGGCCAGCTCCTACGAGCAGTACTTC.